These 13 T cell receptor beta chains were all obtained from the same sample, sequenced in a study of blood T cell repertoires in COVID-19. The method was immunoSEQ multiplex PCR; TCRdb's version includes in-frame clones alone and lacks a portion of them. This table has 200,000 or so clones, roughly 80% appearing once. Input material: peripheral blood. The receptors here all came from an elderly woman with acute or convalescent COVID-19.

The chain uses TRBV19 and TRBJ1-2, with a tentative D call TRBD1 (5 bases). The CDR3 sequence is 14 residues long. Deletions cut 6 bases from V and 4 bases from J, with 15 bases between. From germline, CDR1 is LNHDA and CDR2 SQIVND (reference sequence). CDR3: CASRGEADVYGYTF. CDR3 nucleotides: TGTGCCAGTAGGGGGGAGGCAGATGTCTATGGCTACACCTTC.

This rearrangement joins TRBV7-6 to TRBJ2-2; possible D gene TRBD1, 5 bases. Trimming took 0 bases from V and 4 from J, leaving 12 bases between them. Germline assignment: CDR1 SGHVS and CDR2 FNYEAQ. The CDR3 extends over 16 amino acids. Written as DNA, the CDR3 is TGTGCCAGCAGCTTAGCTGTCAGCAGGGCCACCGGGGAGCTGTTTTTT. Protein: CASSLAVSRATGELFF.

The rearrangement uses TRBV2 and TRBJ1-2; a weak D match, TRBD1 (6 bases). Trimming shortened V by 6 bases and J by 7 bases, and 18 bases separated the two germline ends. The length of the CDR3 is 14 residues. The V gene's germline CDR1 is SNHLY and CDR2 FYNNEI. This chain's CDR3 is CASSDTNRERGYTF. In nucleotides, the CDR3 is TGTGCCAGCAGCGATACAAACAGGGAGCGTGGCTACACCTTC.

This chain connects TRBV15 to TRBJ1-5, with unresolved D. Trimming took off 0 bases at V and 3 bases at J, with 9 bases between the two ends. This CDR3 contains 15 residues. CDR1 LNHNV and CDR2 YYDKDF come from the germline V gene (reference sequence). CDR3 protein: CATSRDSTVNQPQHF. The DNA of the CDR3 is TGTGCCACCAGCAGAGACAGTACAGTCAATCAGCCCCAGCATTTT.

The chain recombines TRBV7-2 with TRBJ2-2, with 8 bases that match TRBD2. The V gene's germline CDR1 is SGHTA and CDR2 FQGNSA. The V gene end was trimmed by 2 bases and the J gene end by 3 bases; junction bases not matched to a gene: 2. CDR3 length: 15 amino acids. The CDR3 loop reads CASSLNGGDTGELFF. The CDR3 DNA reads as TGTGCCAGCAGCTTAAACGGGGGGGACACCGGGGAGCTGTTTTTT. The variable domain in full, completed from reference TRBV7-2 and TRBJ2-2, reads GAGVSQSPSNKVTEKGKDVELRCDPISGHTALYWYRQSLGQGLEFLIYFQGNSAPDKSGLPSDRFSAERTGGSVSTLTIQRTQQEDSAVYLCASSLNGGDTGELFFGEGSRLTVL.

V and J are TRBV29-1 and TRBJ2-3, with 9 bases identical to TRBD2. Trimming took 4 bases from V and 2 from J; bases not matched to a gene: 4. CDR3 length: 14 amino acids. Germline loops: CDR1 SQVTM, CDR2 ANQGSEA. The CDR3 nucleotides read TGCAGCGTTGCTGGGACTAGCATCACAGATACGCAGTATTTT. Translated, it gives CSVAGTSITDTQYF.

V gene TRBV11-2 combines with J gene TRBJ2-5; weak D call: TRBD2 (6 bases). The CDR3 length is 11 residues. Trimming took off 8 bases at V and 5 bases at J, with 9 bases between the two ends. Germline V gene data show CDR1 as SGHAT and CDR2 as FQNNGV. The CDR3: CASARGETQYF. The CDR3 DNA follows: TGTGCCAGCGCCCGGGGGGAGACCCAGTACTTC. Full variable domain (rest looked up from reference TRBV11-2 and TRBJ2-5): EAGVAQSPRYKIIEKRQSVAFWCNPISGHATLYWYQQILGQGPKLLIQFQNNGVVDDSQLPKDRFSAERLKGVDSTLKIQPAKLEDSAVYLCASARGETQYFGPGTRLLVL.

The chain employs TRBV2 and TRBJ1-5; 9 bases are a match to TRBD1. Germline values: CDR1 SNHLY, CDR2 FYNNEI. J gave up 5 bases and V 6 bases, and 2 bases lay outside the gene matches. The CDR3 has 13 amino acids. The DNA of the CDR3 is TGTGCCAGCAGCCGGGACAGGGATCAGCCCCAGCATTTT. Residues: CASSRDRDQPQHF. The entire variable domain, with the rest obtained from reference TRBV2 and TRBJ1-5, is as follows: EPEVTQTPSHQVTQMGQEVILRCVPISNHLYFYWYRQILGQKVEFLVSFYNNEISEKSEIFDDQFSVERPDGSNFTLKIRSTKLEDSAMYFCASSRDRDQPQHFGDGTRLSIL.

This clone showed up just a few times. CDR3 loop: CASSRGEGWGETEAFF. In DNA, the CDR3 is TGTGCCAGCAGCCGAGGCGAAGGGTGGGGGGAGACTGAAGCTTTCTTT. This chain links TRBV3-1 (or the pseudogene TRBV3-2) with TRBJ1-1, with D perhaps TRBD1 (5 bases). This CDR3 region has 16 residues. V shed 4 bases and J shed 5 bases, with 20 bases lying between them. Germline V gives CDR1 LGHDT, CDR2 YNNKEL (reference sequence).

The chain links TRBV5-1 to TRBJ2-7, with a weak D call TRBD2 (5 bases). Deletions cut 4 bases from V and 7 bases from J, with 12 bases between. The CDR3 runs to 12 residues. CDR1 and CDR2 (germline): SGHRS, YFSETQ. The CDR3 DNA is TGCGCCAGCAGCACCCTCTCGGGGGAGCAGTACTTC. It is translated as CASSTLSGEQYF.

The chain recombines TRBV3-1 (or the pseudogene TRBV3-2) with TRBJ2-7; 9 bases fit TRBD1. Trimming at V came to 1 base and at J to 4 bases, leaving 5 bases not matched to a gene. Germline values: CDR1 LGHDT, CDR2 YNNKEL (reference sequence). The CDR3 runs 15 residues. CDR3: CASSQGTGEYYEQYF. For the CDR3, the DNA is TGTGCCAGCAGCCAAGGGACAGGGGAGTATTACGAGCAGTACTTC.

The CDR3: CASSAGTSGGFYEQYF. The CDR3 region has the DNA TGTGCCAGCAGCGCCGGGACTAGCGGGGGGTTTTACGAGCAGTACTTC. The rearrangement uses TRBV9 and TRBJ2-7, with 15 bases identical to TRBD2. CDR3 length equals 16 residues. CDR1 and CDR2 (germline): SGDLS, YYNGEE. V was clipped by 3 bases and J by 4 bases; unmatched bases: 5.

The rearrangement joins TRBV2 to TRBJ1-3, with D maybe TRBD1 (6 bases). The CDR3 has 18 amino acids. V lost 3 bases and J lost 0, with 18 bases in between. Germline V gene sequence: CDR1 SNHLY, CDR2 FYNNEI. This CDR3 is CASSDLKRDTFSGNTIYF. CDR3 sequence (DNA): TGTGCCAGCAGTGATTTAAAGCGGGACACATTCTCTGGAAACACCATATATTTT.